This TCR beta chain comes out of a study of blood T cell repertoires in COVID-19. Study background: Both acute and convalescent COVID-19 samples were obtained from the United States, Italy and Spain. Sources were T cells, B-cell-depleted T cells, or PBMCs; the material itself was cDNA or gDNA.

Deletions cut 3 bases from V and 1 base from J, with 13 bases between. Germline V CDR1 and CDR2: KGHSH, LQKENI. The length of the CDR3 is 16 residues. Original analysis: The assay estimated nucleated cells by amplifying reference gene primers. TCRdb's copy holds only in-frame clones and misses some; the assay was immunoSEQ multiplex PCR. D and trimming come from the DNA, and the V and J calls and clone size come from that table. The sample contains about 330,000 clones, 65% to 90% of which appear only once. The source of this sequence is a human donor in a cohort sampled during active COVID-19. Sequencing was performed on peripheral blood. This rearrangement joins TRBV18 to TRBJ1-3, with D unclear. The CDR3 spells CASSPPGGVSGNTIYF. The CDR3 DNA reads as TGTGCCAGCTCACCTCCGGGTGGAGTATCTGGAAACACCATATATTTT.